This is a list of T cell receptor beta chains from one sample in a study of blood T cells in healthy people across ages. TCRdb used MiXCR to reprocess the 5' RACE reads, holding one entry per CDR3 protein. This repertoire shows over 950,000 distinct CDR3 sequences, under 40% found once; its top ten account for 10% to 15%. What was sequenced was blood. The receptors shown here come from a man between 18 and 35 years old in good health. CDR3s include the opening cysteine and the closing phenylalanine or tryptophan.

len,v_gene,j_gene,CDR3aa
13,TRBV20-1,TRBJ1-2,CSARKSGVGGYTF
17,TRBV4-3,TRBJ1-2,CASSQDFRDGGNYGYTF
16,TRBV12-3/TRBV12-4,TRBJ1-1,CASSPSSGTVDTEAFF
12,TRBV2,TRBJ2-5,CASRDFEETQYF
14,TRBV25-1,TRBJ2-2,CASSEYTNTGELFF
12,TRBV20-1,TRBJ2-1,CSAQVPYNEQFF
14,TRBV6-5,TRBJ1-1,CASSDPGPYTEAFF
17,TRBV20-1,TRBJ1-2,CSATMGTGGLVSYGYTF
15,TRBV6-2/TRBV6-3,TRBJ1-2,CASSYPLRRFYGYTF
14,TRBV28,TRBJ1-4,CASSLGAPNEKLFF
12,TRBV6-2/TRBV6-3,TRBJ1-2,CASGTGTYGYTF
15,TRBV7-8,TRBJ2-3,CASSNSGGNTDTQYF
15,TRBV28,TRBJ1-1,CASSSHPKLGTEAFF
15,TRBV11-1,.,CASSPYRRTYNEQYF
15,TRBV27,TRBJ2-7,CASSLGAGGHYEQYF
14,TRBV6-5,TRBJ1-2,CASTQPGQGNGYTF
16,TRBV6-5,TRBJ1-5,CASSSTQGGSNQPQHF
17,TRBV20-1,TRBJ1-6,CSATGSDRGLWNSPLHF
13,TRBV6-2/TRBV6-3,TRBJ2-3,CASMTVSTDTQYF
14,TRBV28,TRBJ1-1,CASSSRGSNTEAFF
17,TRBV20-1,TRBJ2-3,CSARDLGLALSTDTQYF
11,TRBV7-2,TRBJ2-5,CASRRGETQYF
13,TRBV4-3,TRBJ1-2,CASSQDGDRAGTF
14,TRBV4-3,TRBJ1-1,CTSSQGNTGTEAFF